This T cell receptor beta chain was sequenced during a study of cytomegalovirus exposure and HLA in healthy donors. In the study overall: The same platform was used for the 100 to 150 validation repertoires and the roughly 680 first-cohort repertoires, a later analysis reported. Study-wide results and caveats: Specificity for CMV antigens was confirmed in vitro for three of the CMV-associated chains. Rare sequences made up most TCRs, while some public TCRs were found in many donors. The classifier, whose performance was assessed in both the original and validation cohorts, reportedly diagnosed cytomegalovirus status with high specificity and sensitivity.

The V segment lost 3 bases and the J segment 2 bases; nucleotides outside the gene matches: 10. Germline loops: CDR1 SGDLS, CDR2 YYNGEE. The CDR3 is made up of 17 amino acids. The table came from immunoSEQ multiplex PCR; TCRdb's copy has only in-frame clones and leaves some out. This table holds 200,000 to 250,000 clones, approximately 90% found once. About this clone itself: Its antigen is not identified.

This chain uses TRBV9 with TRBJ2-3; 9 nucleotides match TRBD2. Material for sequencing was PBMCs. The TCR was taken from a man between 18 and 35 years old in good health and CMV-seronegative. The chain's CDR3 is CASSASTTSGNTDTQYF. In DNA form, the CDR3 reads TGTGCCAGCAGCGCCTCTACGACTAGCGGAAACACAGATACGCAGTATTTT.